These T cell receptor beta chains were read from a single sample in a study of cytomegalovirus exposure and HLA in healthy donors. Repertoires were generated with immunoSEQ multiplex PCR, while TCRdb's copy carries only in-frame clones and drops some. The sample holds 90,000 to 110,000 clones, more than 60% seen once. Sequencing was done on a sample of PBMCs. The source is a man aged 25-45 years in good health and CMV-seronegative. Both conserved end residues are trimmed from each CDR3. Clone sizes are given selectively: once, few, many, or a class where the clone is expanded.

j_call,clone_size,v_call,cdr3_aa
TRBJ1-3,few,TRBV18,ASSPPPRGNTIY
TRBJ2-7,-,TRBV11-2,ASSSGTGSGLQY
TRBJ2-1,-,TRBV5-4,ASRHDRVLRYNEQF
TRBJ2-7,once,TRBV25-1,ASSEATGPYEQY
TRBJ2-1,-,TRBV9,ASSAGLGKGIFEQF
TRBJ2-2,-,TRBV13,ASSSLAGGDTGELF
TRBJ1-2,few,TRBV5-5,ASSSDRRPY
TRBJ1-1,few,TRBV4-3,ASSQEPQGAGEAF
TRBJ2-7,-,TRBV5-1,ASSLLQGASYEQY
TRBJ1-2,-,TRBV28,ASTLEGNYGYT
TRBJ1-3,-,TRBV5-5,ASSLVGNGNTIY
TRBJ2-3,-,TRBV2,ASNNGVREADTQY
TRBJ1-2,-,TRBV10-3,AIMGPRWTGTLNYGYT
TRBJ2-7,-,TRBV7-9,ASSSPSLTGAYEQY
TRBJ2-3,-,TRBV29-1,SVDNGGEDTQY
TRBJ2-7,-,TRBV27,ASSYLGTGSYEQY
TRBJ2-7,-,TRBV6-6,ASSYTGYEQY
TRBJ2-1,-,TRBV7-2,ASSLVGAGGQSEQF
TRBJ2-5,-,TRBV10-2,ASSESRETQY
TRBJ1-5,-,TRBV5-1,ASSLYAGAQPQH
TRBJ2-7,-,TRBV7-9,SSGTETYEQY
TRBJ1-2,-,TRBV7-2,ASSPRNYGYT
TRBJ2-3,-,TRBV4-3,ASSQEGRSLVDTQY
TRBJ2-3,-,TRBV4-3,ASSQDPPLASGSSDTQY
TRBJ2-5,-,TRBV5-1,ASSLELAGTRETQY
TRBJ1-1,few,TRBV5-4,ASSIPGGDRTEAF
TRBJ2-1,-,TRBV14,ASSTGQTSYNEQF
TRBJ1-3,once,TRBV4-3,ASSQAETDGNTIY
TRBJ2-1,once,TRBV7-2,ASSLDGGAGEQF
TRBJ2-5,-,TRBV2,ASSLAGGPGETQY
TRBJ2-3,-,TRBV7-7,ASSLDRGTDTQY
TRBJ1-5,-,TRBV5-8,ASSPGEGTGVQPQH
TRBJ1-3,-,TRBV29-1,SVVPVRPDRGEDTIY
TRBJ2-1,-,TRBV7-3,ASSRWTGPDNEQF
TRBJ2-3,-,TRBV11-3,ASSKGQSTDTQY
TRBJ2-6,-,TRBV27,ASSLSYGGPNSGANVLT
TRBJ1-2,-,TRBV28,ASSPSGAGAYGYT
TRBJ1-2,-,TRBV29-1,SDSDRGLYGYT
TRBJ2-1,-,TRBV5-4,ASSYPGQGINEQF
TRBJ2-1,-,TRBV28,ASLPGLAGDNEQF